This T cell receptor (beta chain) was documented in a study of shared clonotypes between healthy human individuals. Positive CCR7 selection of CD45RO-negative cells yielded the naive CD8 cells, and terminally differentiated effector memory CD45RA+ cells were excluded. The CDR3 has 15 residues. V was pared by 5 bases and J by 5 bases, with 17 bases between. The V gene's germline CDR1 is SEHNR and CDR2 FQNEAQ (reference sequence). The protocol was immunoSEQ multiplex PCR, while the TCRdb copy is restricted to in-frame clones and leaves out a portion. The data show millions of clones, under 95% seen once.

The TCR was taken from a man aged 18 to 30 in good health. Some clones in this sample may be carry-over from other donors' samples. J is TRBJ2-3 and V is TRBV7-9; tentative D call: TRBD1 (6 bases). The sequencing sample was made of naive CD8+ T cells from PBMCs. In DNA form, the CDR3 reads TGTGCCAGCAGCGCCGGAACAGGGTCGGTAGATACGCAGTATTTT. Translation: CASSAGTGSVDTQYF.